These 20 T cell receptor beta chains came from one sample sequenced in a study of blood T cell repertoires in COVID-19. Data came from immunoSEQ multiplex PCR; TCRdb stores just in-frame clones and leaves some out. Among tens of thousands of clones listed, 88% were seen once. The sequencing sample was made of peripheral blood. These receptors were taken from a human donor in a cohort sampled during active COVID-19.

The chain couples TRBV7-3 to TRBJ2-3; D gene ambiguous. Trimming removed 5 bases from V and 4 bases from J, with 7 bases in between. This CDR3 has 12 residues. Germline CDR1 and CDR2: SGHTA and FQGTGA. CDR3 DNA sequence: TGTGCCAGCAGCCCCCCTTCAGATACGCAGTATTTT. It codes for CASSPPSDTQYF.

This chain joins TRBV6-6 and TRBJ1-6; D uncertain. The CDR3 runs 15 residues. Germline lookup yields CDR1 MNHNY and CDR2 SVGAGI (reference sequence). V lost 8 bases and J 0 bases, leaving 11 bases between the germline ends. CDR3 sequence (DNA): TGTGCCAGCCTTGACTGGAGCTCCTATAATTCACCCCTCCACTTT. Residues: CASLDWSSYNSPLHF.

This sequence joins TRBV5-1 and TRBJ2-5, with D unresolved. With 2 bases removed from V and 2 bases from J, the gap between germline ends came to 4 bases. The V gene's germline CDR1 is SGHRS and CDR2 YFSETQ. This CDR3 has 12 amino acids. The CDR3 reads CASSFGQETQYF. CDR3 in DNA: TGCGCCAGCAGCTTCGGTCAAGAGACCCAGTACTTC.

V and J are TRBV19 and TRBJ2-1; the match to TRBD1 covers 7 bases. CDR1 is LNHDA and CDR2 is SQIVND in the germline V gene (reference sequence). V lost 5 bases to trimming and J lost 2 bases; unmatched junction nucleotides: 9. The CDR3 length is 16 residues. CDR3 nucleotides: TGTGCCAGTAGTTCTATTGAAGGGACAGCCTACAATGAGCAGTTCTTC. Translating gives CASSSIEGTAYNEQFF.

V is TRBV29-1 and J is TRBJ2-1, with 10 positions matching TRBD2. Germline lookup yields CDR1 SQVTM and CDR2 ANQGSEA. J gave up 6 bases and V 7 bases, and 9 bases lay outside the gene matches. The CDR3 is made up of 14 amino acids. The CDR3 region is CSALLAGVGNEQFF. CDR3 nucleotides: TGCAGCGCCCTCCTAGCGGGAGTCGGCAATGAGCAGTTCTTC.

The chain couples TRBV30 to TRBJ1-1; 9 nucleotides match TRBD1. V dropped 4 bases and J dropped 4; count of bases not matched to a gene: 16. This CDR3 comprises 17 residues. CDR1 GTSNPN and CDR2 SVGIG come from the germline V gene (reference sequence). CDR3 sequence reads: CAWTLGSTGGLGTEAFF. The CDR3 DNA is TGTGCCTGGACCTTAGGGTCGACAGGGGGACTCGGCACTGAAGCTTTCTTT.

This clone was found once. The chain couples TRBV7-9 to TRBJ1-4; 9 positions match TRBD1. After removal of 5 bases from V and 8 bases from J, the junction contained 9 bases not matched to a gene. Germline CDR1 reads SEHNR; CDR2 reads FQNEAQ (reference sequence). This CDR3 has 15 amino acids. Written as DNA, the CDR3 is TGTGCCAGCAGCGAGACAGGGGGAAGAAGAGAAAAACTGTTTTTT. Translation: CASSETGGRREKLFF. Complete variable domain (other parts from reference TRBV7-9 and TRBJ1-4): DTGVSQNPRHKITKRGQNVTFRCDPISEHNRLYWYRQTLGQGPEFLTYFQNEAQLEKSRLLSDRFSAERPKGSFSTLEIQRTEQGDSAMYLCASSETGGRREKLFFGSGTQLSVL.

This clone appeared once. The chain employs TRBV5-1 and TRBJ1-2, with D perhaps TRBD1 (5 bases). In germline, CDR1 is SGHRS, CDR2 YFSETQ. With 0 bases removed from V and 5 bases from J, the gap between germline ends came to 11 bases. CDR3 length: 14 residues. The CDR3 sequence is CASSLAGGVYGYTF. The DNA of the CDR3 is TGCGCCAGCAGCTTGGCGGGGGGGGTGTATGGCTACACCTTC.

J is TRBJ1-2 and V is TRBV7-2; D might be TRBD1 (6 bases). CDR1 is SGHTA, CDR2 FQGNSA, per germline. Deletions cut 5 bases from V and 8 bases from J, with 18 bases between. The CDR3 sequence is 14 residues long. CDR3 protein: CASSTRTASGGYTF. CDR3 bases: TGTGCCAGCAGCACCCGGACAGCCTCCGGGGGCTACACCTTC.

This chain links TRBV7-8 with TRBJ2-5, with TRBD2 matching 10 bases. This CDR3 spans 15 amino acids. Germline-derived CDR1 and CDR2 are SGHVS and FQNEAQ. The junction had 3 bases not matched to a gene; V was cut back by 3 bases and J by 2 bases. DNA for the CDR3: TGTGCCAGCAGCTTTACTAGCGGGGCGCAAGAGACCCAGTACTTC. It encodes CASSFTSGAQETQYF.

This sequence joins TRBV18 and TRBJ2-3; D remains ambiguous. Trimming stripped 1 base from V and 4 bases from J, with 6 bases between. Germline CDR1 is KGHSH and CDR2 is LQKENI. The CDR3 loop spans 13 amino acids. The CDR3 nucleotides read TGTGCCAGCTCACCACAGAGCGCAGATACGCAGTATTTT. Translated: CASSPQSADTQYF.

V is TRBV7-2 and J is TRBJ2-1, with D possibly TRBD2 on 5 matching bases. The CDR3 loop spans 16 amino acids. Germline values: CDR1 SGHTA, CDR2 FQGNSA. Trimming removed 1 base from V and 5 bases from J, with 15 bases in between. The chain's CDR3 is CASSLGGRLADNEQFF. CDR3 in DNA: TGTGCCAGCAGCTTAGGAGGTCGGCTAGCCGACAATGAGCAGTTCTTC.

The chain recombines TRBV5-1 with TRBJ1-2; TRBD1 matches 9 bases. Germline V gene data show CDR1 as SGHRS and CDR2 as YFSETQ. J gave up 5 bases and V 4 bases, and 6 bases lay outside the gene matches. The CDR3 loop spans 14 amino acids. CDR3 DNA: TGCGCCAGCAGCATCTACAGGGGGCAGTATGGCTACACCTTC. Translating it yields CASSIYRGQYGYTF.

This rearrangement joins TRBV7-2 to TRBJ2-1; D possibly corresponds to TRBD2 (7 bases). V was pared by 6 bases and J by 6 bases, with 18 bases between. The CDR3 has 15 residues. The germline V gene has CDR1 SGHTA and CDR2 FQGNSA. CDR3: CASRQMAGAGNEQFF. In DNA form, the CDR3 reads TGTGCCAGCAGACAAATGGCGGGGGCGGGCAATGAGCAGTTCTTC.

This sequence joins TRBV9 and TRBJ1-3; D is uncertain. Trimming stripped 4 bases from V and 0 bases from J, with 11 bases between. Germline CDR1 and CDR2: SGDLS and YYNGEE. The CDR3 contains 15 residues. CDR3 loop: CASSPPEDSGNTIYF. Here the CDR3 DNA reads TGTGCCAGCAGCCCACCGGAGGACTCTGGAAACACCATATATTTT.

The chain couples TRBV9 to TRBJ2-1, with 11 bases fitting TRBD2. Losses at the gene ends were 0 bases for V and 3 bases for J; bases not matched to a gene: 5. The length of the CDR3 is 17 residues. Germline loops: CDR1 SGDLS, CDR2 YYNGEE. The CDR3 loop reads CASSVGGTSGLYNEQFF. The CDR3 region has the DNA TGTGCCAGCAGCGTAGGAGGGACTAGCGGCCTCTACAATGAGCAGTTCTTC.

V and J are TRBV29-1 and TRBJ2-5; TRBD1 agrees at 7 bases. CDR3 size: 15 residues. Germline CDR1 SQVTM, CDR2 ANQGSEA. Unmatched junction bases numbered 12, after V lost 3 bases and J lost 5 bases. CDR3 nucleotide sequence: TGCAGCGTTGACCCCAGACAGGGTTGGTCGGAGACCCAGTACTTC. It specifies CSVDPRQGWSETQYF.

V gene TRBV12-3 or TRBV12-4 combines with J gene TRBJ1-1, with D perhaps matching TRBD1 (6 bases). Trimming took 7 bases from V and 4 from J, leaving 13 bases between them. The CDR3 covers 13 residues. The CDR3 is CASNTGLGTEAFF. The DNA of the CDR3 is TGTGCCAGCAATACAGGGTTGGGCACTGAAGCTTTCTTT.

This chain connects TRBV19 to TRBJ2-2; TRBD2 might be the D (7 bases). Germline V CDR1 and CDR2: LNHDA, SQIVND (reference sequence). CDR3 length: 15 residues. V was clipped by 1 base and J by 4 bases, with 10 bases between them. CDR3 protein: CASSIGGGRTGELFF. In nucleotides, the CDR3 is TGTGCCAGTAGTATAGGGGGGGGCCGCACCGGGGAGCTGTTTTTT.

This rearrangement joins TRBV7-2 to TRBJ1-1; possible D gene TRBD1, 6 bases. V was pared by 1 base and J by 2 bases, with 11 bases between. From germline, CDR1 is SGHTA and CDR2 FQGNSA. The CDR3 consists of 15 residues. CDR3 residues: CASSLDGQTNTEAFF. The DNA of the CDR3 is TGTGCCAGCAGCTTAGATGGACAGACTAACACTGAAGCTTTCTTT. The full variable domain, in which reference TRBV7-2 and TRBJ1-1 provide the parts outside the CDR3, is GAGVSQSPSNKVTEKGKDVELRCDPISGHTALYWYRQSLGQGLEFLIYFQGNSAPDKSGLPSDRFSAERTGGSVSTLTIQRTQQEDSAVYLCASSLDGQTNTEAFFGQGTRLTVV.